The next 22 T cell receptor beta chains were all read from a single sample in a study of T-cell reconstitution after alpha-beta-depleted transplantation in children. Preparation of the TCRbeta library was carried out with unique molecular identifiers. One entry per CDR3 protein results from TCRdb running MiXCR on the PCR reads. The sample records around 380,000 distinct CDR3 sequences, 11% being singletons. This specimen consisted of PBMCs from the stem cell graft donor, obtained from the stem cell graft. Receptors were obtained from a human donor who donated a stem cell graft to a child with acute myeloid leukemia.

In the case of this clonotype: Just one base apart from a much larger clone, this may be a read error. This chain uses TRBV10-3 with TRBJ1-1; D possibly corresponds to TRBD1 (5 bases). Germline-derived CDR1 and CDR2 are ENHRY and SYGVKD. CDR3 length equals 14 residues. The germline V and J ends were trimmed by 6 bases and 6 bases, with 17 bases remaining between them. The CDR3 DNA reads TGTGCCATCAGAGAGATAGGGGCTAGGTCTGAAGCTTTCTTT. Amino acids: CAIREIGARSEAFF.

The sample holds many counts of this clonotype. The rearrangement joins TRBV5-5 to TRBJ2-1, with 9 bases aligning to TRBD1. This CDR3 is built from 16 residues. Germline V gives CDR1 SGHKS, CDR2 YYEKEE (reference sequence). V shed 4 bases, J shed 7 bases, and the junction held 12 bases outside the gene matches. The CDR3: CASSVTGTGYENEQFF. The CDR3 region has the DNA TGTGCCAGCAGCGTCACCGGGACAGGGTACGAAAATGAGCAGTTCTTC. The full variable domain, in which reference TRBV5-5 and TRBJ2-1 provide the parts outside the CDR3, is DAGVTQSPTHLIKTRGQQVTLRCSPISGHKSVSWYQQVLGQGPQFIFQYYEKEERGRGNFPDRFSARQFPNYSSELNVNALLLGDSALYLCASSVTGTGYENEQFFGPGTRLTVL.

This clonotype was observed a handful of times. This chain connects TRBV20-1 to TRBJ2-3; 8 nucleotides match TRBD2. Germline trimming cut 2 bases from V and 6 bases from J; bases unmatched to any gene: 16. Germline V gene sequence: CDR1 DFQATT, CDR2 SNEGSKA (reference sequence). The CDR3 is made up of 17 amino acids. This CDR3 reads CSARPSPTDSSGDTQYF. CDR3 DNA: TGCAGTGCTAGACCCTCCCCGACAGACTCTAGCGGGGATACGCAGTATTTT.

The rearrangement joins TRBV11-2 to TRBJ2-5, with D maybe TRBD1 (6 bases). V lost 1 base, J lost 1 base, and 13 bases lay in between. The CDR3 has 16 residues. The germline CDR1 and CDR2 sequences are SGHAT and FQNNGV. The CDR3 is CASSLGGHAFQETQYF. The DNA of the CDR3 is TGTGCCAGCAGCTTAGGGGGGCACGCATTCCAAGAGACCCAGTACTTC.

The V and J genes are TRBV12-3 or TRBV12-4 and TRBJ2-3; 9 bases line up with TRBD2. CDR3 size: 17 residues. The ends lost 8 bases at V and 2 bases at J; junction bases unmatched: 14. The CDR3 protein is CASGIPILAGHTDTQYF. CDR3 in DNA: TGTGCCAGCGGGATCCCCATTCTAGCGGGGCACACAGATACGCAGTATTTT.

This clonotype appeared a few times. The chain combines TRBV6-2 or TRBV6-3 with TRBJ1-2; the D is unclear. The CDR3 extends over 15 amino acids. V lost 2 bases, J lost 2 bases, and 12 bases lay in between. The germline gives CDR1 MNHEY, CDR2 SVGEGT. The CDR3 nucleotides are TGTGCCAGCAGTTACCGGGCGGGGTCCAACTATGGCTACACCTTC. Encoded protein: CASSYRAGSNYGYTF.

This clonotype turned up a few times. CDR3 DNA: TGTGCCTGGAGTGTACTTACTAGCGGGGTTGAGCAGTTCTTC. Its protein is CAWSVLTSGVEQFF. J is TRBJ2-1 and V is TRBV30; the match to TRBD2 covers 10 bases. The CDR3 is made up of 14 amino acids. J was trimmed by 9 bases and V by 0 bases; bases with no gene match: 5. Per germline, CDR1 GTSNPN and CDR2 SVGIG (reference sequence). Full variable domain (rest looked up from reference TRBV30 and TRBJ2-1): SQTIHQWPATLVQPVGSPLSLECTVEGTSNPNLYWYRQAAGRGLQLLFYSVGIGQISSEVPQNLSASRPQDRQFILSSKKLLLSDSGFYLCAWSVLTSGVEQFFGPGTRLTVL.

Comment on this clonotype: Likely a read error: the CDR3 ends without its conserved phenylalanine or tryptophan. The rearrangement joins TRBV5-1 to TRBJ2-1; D is possibly TRBD1 or TRBD2 (5 bases each). Per the germline V gene, CDR1 is SGHRS and CDR2 is YFSETQ. The CDR3 has 16 amino acids. V dropped 0 bases and J dropped 7 bases, with 17 bases sitting between them. For the CDR3, the DNA is TGCGCCAGCAGCTTGGTGGGACCCCTGGGTGATAATGAGCAGTTCTCC. Protein product: CASSLVGPLGDNEQFS.

This rearrangement joins TRBV7-8 to TRBJ2-1; TRBD1 matches 8 bases. The V gene end was trimmed by 5 bases and the J gene end by 8 bases; junction bases not matched to a gene: 2. The CDR3 is 12 amino acids. The germline V gene has CDR1 SGHVS and CDR2 FQNEAQ. The CDR3 bases are TGTGCCAGCAGCCCACAGGGGGATGAGCAGTTCTTC. Translated, it gives CASSPQGDEQFF.

J is TRBJ2-7 and V is TRBV2; D gene uncertain. Germline V gene sequence: CDR1 SNHLY, CDR2 FYNNEI. V lost 9 bases and J 2 bases, leaving 11 bases between the germline ends. This CDR3 is built from 12 residues. The CDR3 nucleotides are TGTGCCAGGAAAGAGTTTACCTACGAGCAGTACTTC. It codes for CARKEFTYEQYF.

At least ten counts were recorded for this clonotype. The chain couples TRBV20-1 to TRBJ1-1; possible D gene TRBD1, 5 bases. The V gene lost 3 bases and the J gene lost 4 bases, with 15 bases spanning the gap. This CDR3 comprises 14 residues. Germline lookup yields CDR1 DFQATT and CDR2 SNEGSKA (reference sequence). CDR3 residues: CSARGDAGITEAFF. CDR3 nucleotide sequence: TGCAGTGCTAGGGGGGATGCGGGTATCACTGAAGCTTTCTTT.

V usage is TRBV12-3 or TRBV12-4 and J usage is TRBJ1-4; 10 nucleotides match TRBD1. CDR3 size: 16 residues. The J segment lost 8 bases and the V segment lost 1 base, leaving 7 bases of the junction unmatched. The CDR3 loop reads CASSLGQGAGGEKLFF. The CDR3 coding sequence is TGTGCCAGCAGTTTAGGACAGGGGGCCGGGGGCGAAAAACTGTTTTTT.

In this sample, this clonotype turned up a few times. The chain couples TRBV11-2 to TRBJ2-1; D is uncertain. CDR1 is SGHAT and CDR2 is FQNNGV in the germline V gene. The ends were cut back, 5 bases at V and 0 bases at J, with 11 bases in the middle. The length of the CDR3 is 15 residues. The CDR3: CASSPYLSSYNEQFF. The CDR3 DNA reads TGTGCCAGCAGCCCCTATTTAAGCTCCTACAATGAGCAGTTCTTC.

This clonotype was detected ten times or more. The chain couples TRBV7-3 to TRBJ2-4; the D is unclear. The ends were cut back, 2 bases at V and 7 bases at J, with 12 bases in the middle. Germline V CDR1 and CDR2: SGHTA, FQGTGA. CDR3 length equals 14 residues. DNA for the CDR3: TGTGCCAGCAGCTTAGGGCAGACGGGTAACATTCAGTACTTC. This translates into CASSLGQTGNIQYF.

This clonotype was detected ten times or more. The chain recombines TRBV20-1 with TRBJ2-5; TRBD2 matches at 10 bases. The CDR3 contains 16 residues. In germline, CDR1 is DFQATT, CDR2 SNEGSKA (reference sequence). V shed 0 bases, J shed 5 bases, and the junction held 9 bases outside the gene matches. This CDR3 reads CSARDLLAGELETQYF. DNA of the CDR3: TGCAGTGCTAGAGATCTTCTAGCGGGAGAGCTGGAGACCCAGTACTTC.

This clonotype has just a few counts. This chain joins TRBV6-6 and TRBJ1-6, with D uncertain. CDR3 length equals 13 residues. The V gene's germline CDR1 is MNHNY and CDR2 SVGAGI (reference sequence). Trimming shortened V by 7 bases and J by 5 bases, and 9 bases separated the two germline ends. CDR3 sequence reads: CASKPKDNSPLHF. The CDR3 nucleotides are TGTGCCAGCAAGCCAAAAGATAATTCACCCCTCCACTTT.

This clonotype was counted between two and nine times. This rearrangement joins TRBV12-3 or TRBV12-4 to TRBJ2-2, with D possibly matching TRBD1 (5 bases). V lost 7 bases and J 7 bases, leaving 10 bases between the germline ends. The CDR3 totals 12 residues. CDR3 DNA: TGTGCCAGCACCCCAGGGCACGGGGAGCTGTTTTTT. Protein sequence: CASTPGHGELFF.

This clonotype was counted a few times. V usage is TRBV29-1 and J usage is TRBJ2-1; 11 bases fit TRBD1. The germline V gene encodes CDR1 SQVTM and CDR2 ANQGSEA. J lost 2 bases, V lost 7 bases, and 7 bases had no gene match. This CDR3 region has 15 residues. In DNA, the CDR3 is TGCAGCGAAATGGGACAGGGGGTCCCCTACAATGAGCAGTTCTTC. It yields the protein CSEMGQGVPYNEQFF.

The chain carries TRBV29-1 and TRBJ2-5; D may be TRBD2 (5 bases). Trimming removed 1 base at V and 5 bases at J, with 17 bases between. Looked up from germline, CDR1 is SQVTM and CDR2 is ANQGSEA. This CDR3 spans 15 amino acids. DNA for the CDR3: TGCAGCGTTGAAGGCCTCGGGGAATTGGCGGAGACCCAGTACTTC. Protein sequence: CSVEGLGELAETQYF. Full variable domain (missing parts from reference TRBV29-1 and TRBJ2-5): SAVISQKPSRDICQRGTSLTIQCQVDSQVTMMFWYRQQPGQSLTLIATANQGSEATYESGFVIDKFPISRPNLTFSTLTVSNMSPEDSSIYLCSVEGLGELAETQYFGPGTRLLVL.

The chain joins TRBV12-3 or TRBV12-4 to TRBJ2-7, with 7 nucleotides matching TRBD1. The CDR3 is made up of 14 amino acids. The ends lost 6 bases at V and 2 bases at J; junction bases unmatched: 7. The CDR3 protein is CASRQGGPTYEQYF. The CDR3 DNA reads TGTGCCAGCAGGCAAGGGGGCCCGACCTACGAGCAGTACTTC.

The V call is TRBV9, the J call TRBJ2-7; 9 bases fit TRBD2. J lost 7 bases, V lost 0 bases, and 5 bases had no gene match. Germline V gene data show CDR1 as SGDLS and CDR2 as YYNGEE. This CDR3 is built from 14 residues. In DNA form, the CDR3 reads TGTGCCAGCAGCGTAGCGCTAGCGGGACCAGAGCAGTACTTC. Encoded protein: CASSVALAGPEQYF. Filled out from reference TRBV9 and TRBJ2-7, the complete variable domain reads DSGVTQTPKHLITATGQRVTLRCSPRSGDLSVYWYQQSLDQGLQFLIQYYNGEERAKGNILERFSAQQFPDLHSELNLSSLELGDSALYFCASSVALAGPEQYFGPGTRLTVT.

Of note for this clonotype: Being one base from a much bigger clone, this may be a read error. V gene TRBV20-1 combines with J gene TRBJ2-7, with 10 bases lining up with TRBD2. With 6 bases clipped from V and 1 base from J, the junction kept 3 bases outside the gene matches. Germline V gene data show CDR1 as DFQATT and CDR2 as SNEGSKA (reference sequence). The CDR3 totals 13 residues. The CDR3 spells CSAPTSGSYEQYF. The CDR3 region has the DNA TGCAGTGCCCCGACTAGCGGGTCCTACGAGCAGTACTTC.